This paragraph covers one T cell receptor beta chain sequence. Its antigen is still unknown. Per-nucleotide qualities are absent, and no much larger clonotype sits a single base away. This specimen's time point label, per the study, means: baseline before first vaccination. The treatment or condition label corresponds to: meningococcal conjugate vaccine given as trial control. Samples from vaccinated people were obtained from the UK trials COV001 and COV002, which included a single-blind randomized controlled phase 2/3 trial of AZD1222 (ChAdOx1 nCoV-19) in healthy adults. For TCRbeta chain sequencing, PBMC samples were collected from trial participants at day 0 and at day 28 after the second dose. The CDR3 regions of human TCRbeta chains were subjected to immunosequencing. The paper's data handling went like this. Repertoire TCRs were matched against a reference library of SARS-CoV-2-specific TCRs generated with the MIRA antigen-specificity platform. Breadth was defined as the fraction of unique TCRs that were SARS-CoV-2-associated, and depth was defined as the fraction of total T cells that were SARS-CoV-2-associated. Using the MIRA data, every spike-specific TCR was mapped to the spike region that the TCR reacted to and assigned to either a CD4 or a CD8 class. Log10-transformed breadth and depth values were compared by one-way ANOVA with Sidak's multiple comparisons tests. TCRdb stores this immuneACCESS table with in-frame sequences only. Part of the clones is absent; in the studies checked, under half of the shortfall reflects unresolved V genes, and no reason is known for the rest. From that table come the V and J calls and clone size; the DNA was used to work out D and trimming. The sample data list 80,000 to 95,000 clones, and around 89% of these were observed just once. The top ten clones comprise roughly 5.1% of the sample.

The CDR1 and CDR2 encoded by the germline V gene are MDHEN and SYDVKM. Between the V and J ends, shortened by 5 bases and 15 bases respectively, the junction contains 23 bases. CDR3 length: 14 amino acids, cysteine to phenylalanine. The sequence is cut down to CDR3 DNA, 42 bases in frame from base 1. The record originates from a study of T cell responses to AZD1222 COVID-19 vaccine (dated by TCRdb to the early 2020s). About the study as a whole: A total of approximately 250 trial participants underwent TCR sequencing, of whom under 220 had received two doses of AZD1222 and about 25 had received two doses of the MenACWY control vaccine. Trial participants were enrolled by age into subgroups of 18-55, 56-69 and 70-plus years, and about 150, 27 and 61 TCR-sequenced participants, respectively, were included in these subgroups. The research as a whole found: In the small 56-69-year group, the increase in depth fell short of significance, most likely because of low power. Reportedly, almost half of the unique spike-specific TCRs recognized epitopes lying outside the regions that are mutated in the B.1.351 and B.1.1.7 variants. Participants were mostly white British and included more females than males, and it was suggested by the authors that clonal diversity may have been underestimated. Because no day 14 peak-response samples were available, the repertoires could be characterized only after the peak T cell response. A significant rise in spike-specific TCR breadth and depth was observed after two AZD1222 doses relative to day 0 and relative to MenACWY recipients. Conclusions about previously exposed vaccinees are limited because only five to seven AZD1222 recipients were SARS-CoV-2 seropositive at baseline. The vaccine-associated CD4 TCRs covered the entire spike protein, and the dominant responses fell in regions 160-218 and 743-854.

The sequence is built from TRBV28 and TRBJ2-1; TRBD2 is a weak D gene call, 6 bases matching. The origin of this receptor is an adult in good health. The material sequenced was peripheral blood, taken on day 0 of MenACWY control vaccination. Here is the DNA: TGTGCCAGCAGTCCACATAGCGGAGGCGGAGTTTGGTTCTTC. Protein translation: CASSPHSGGGVWFF.